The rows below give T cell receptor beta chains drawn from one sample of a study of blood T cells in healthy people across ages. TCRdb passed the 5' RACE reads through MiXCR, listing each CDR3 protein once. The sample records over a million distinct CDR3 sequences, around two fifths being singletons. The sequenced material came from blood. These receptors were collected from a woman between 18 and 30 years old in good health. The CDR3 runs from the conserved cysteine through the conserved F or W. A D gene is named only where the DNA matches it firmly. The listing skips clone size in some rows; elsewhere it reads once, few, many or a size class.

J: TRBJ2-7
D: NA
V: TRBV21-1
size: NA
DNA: TGTGCCAGCAGCTCCCAGAGAGGGGGACTAGTATCCTACGAGCAGTACTTC
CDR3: CASSSQRGGLVSYEQYF

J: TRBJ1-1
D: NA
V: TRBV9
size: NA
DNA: TGTGCCAGCAGCCCGGTCCGGGGGTACACTGAAGCTTTCTTT
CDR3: CASSPVRGYTEAFF

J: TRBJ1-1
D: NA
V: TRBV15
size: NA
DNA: TGTGCCACCAGCGGTCTTTTGGGAGTGAACACTGAAGCTTTCTTT
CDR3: CATSGLLGVNTEAFF

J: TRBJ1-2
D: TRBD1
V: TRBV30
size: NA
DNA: TGTGCCTGGAGTGTCTCGACAGGGAGTTCCTATGGCTACACCTTC
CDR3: CAWSVSTGSSYGYTF

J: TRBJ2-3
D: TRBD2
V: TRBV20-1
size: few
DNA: TGCAGTGCTAGGATCCCGACTAGCGGGAGTGGGGATACGCAGTATTTT
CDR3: CSARIPTSGSGDTQYF

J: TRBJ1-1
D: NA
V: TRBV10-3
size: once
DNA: TGTGCCATCAGTGAGCCGCGTAGGGGCACTGAAGCTTTCTTT
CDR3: CAISEPRRGTEAFF

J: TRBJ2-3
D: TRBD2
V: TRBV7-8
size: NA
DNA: TGTGCCAGCACCCGGGCCTCCGGGGGGGCCGCAGATACGCAGTATTTT
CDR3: CASTRASGGAADTQYF

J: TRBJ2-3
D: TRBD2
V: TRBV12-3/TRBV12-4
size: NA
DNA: TGTGCCAGCAGTCCCGGGACTAGGGACACAGATACGCAGTATTTT
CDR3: CASSPGTRDTDTQYF

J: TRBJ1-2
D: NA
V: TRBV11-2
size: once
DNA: TGTGCCAGCAGCTTAGCGGTAGCGGCTAACTATGGCTACACCTTC
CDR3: CASSLAVAANYGYTF

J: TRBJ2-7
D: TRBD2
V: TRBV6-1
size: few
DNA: TGTGCCAGCAGTGACCTAGCGGGAGGCTCCTACGAGCAGTACTTC
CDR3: CASSDLAGGSYEQYF

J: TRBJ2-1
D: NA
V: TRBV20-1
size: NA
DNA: TGCAGTGCTAGCGACACCCTTCACAATGAGCAGTTCTTC
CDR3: CSASDTLHNEQFF

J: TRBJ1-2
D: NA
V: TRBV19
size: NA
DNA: TGTGCCAGTAGTCCCACCTTGTGGGGGGCTGGTGGCTACACCTTC
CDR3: CASSPTLWGAGGYTF

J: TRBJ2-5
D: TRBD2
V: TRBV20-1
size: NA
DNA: TGCAGTGCTAGAGGTGGGACTAGCGGGACCGACCAAGAGACCCAGTACTTC
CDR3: CSARGGTSGTDQETQYF

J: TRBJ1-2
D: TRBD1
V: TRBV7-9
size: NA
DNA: TGTGCCAGCAGCCTAGGGACAGGGGCTAAAGGCTACACCTTC
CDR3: CASSLGTGAKGYTF

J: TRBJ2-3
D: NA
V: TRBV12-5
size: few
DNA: TGTGCTAGTGACGAAGGAGGGGAATTGGATACGCAGTATTTT
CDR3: CASDEGGELDTQYF

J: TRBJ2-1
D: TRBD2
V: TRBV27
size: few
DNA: TGTGCCAGCAGTTTATCGCGGCTAGCGGACGAGCAGTTCTTC
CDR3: CASSLSRLADEQFF

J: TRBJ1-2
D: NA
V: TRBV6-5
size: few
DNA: TGTGCCAGCAGTTACTCCAAGTACCAGAAGGGCGGCTACACCTTC
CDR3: CASSYSKYQKGGYTF

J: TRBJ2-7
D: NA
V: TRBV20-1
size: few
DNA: TGCAGTGCTAGAGTAGGAGACTACGAGCAGTACTTC
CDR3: CSARVGDYEQYF

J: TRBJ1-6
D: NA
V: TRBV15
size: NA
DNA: TGTGCCGTCCGGGACGGCTATAATTCACCCCTCCACTTT
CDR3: CAVRDGYNSPLHF

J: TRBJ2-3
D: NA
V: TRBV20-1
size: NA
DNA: TGCAGTGCTAACCTCTCACCAGAAACGCAGTATTTT
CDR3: CSANLSPETQYF

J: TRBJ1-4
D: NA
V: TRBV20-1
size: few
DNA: TGCAGTGCTAGAGATGGCTATAATGAAAAACTGTTTTTT
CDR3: CSARDGYNEKLFF

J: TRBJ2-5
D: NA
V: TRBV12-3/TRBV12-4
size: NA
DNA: TGTGCCAGCAGGAGGAGGGGCGCACCCTTCCAAGAGACCCAGTACTTC
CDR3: CASRRRGAPFQETQYF

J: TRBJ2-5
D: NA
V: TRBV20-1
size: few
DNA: TGCAGTGCTGGTGAACAAGAGACCCAGTACTTC
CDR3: CSAGEQETQYF

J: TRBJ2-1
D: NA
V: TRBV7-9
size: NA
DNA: TGTGCCAGCAGCTTAGATCCCTCGGGGTACAATGAGCAGTTCTTC
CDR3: CASSLDPSGYNEQFF

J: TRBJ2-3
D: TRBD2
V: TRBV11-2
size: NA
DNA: TGTGCCAGCAGCTTATTAGCGGGATTACCAGATACGCAGTATTTT
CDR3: CASSLLAGLPDTQYF

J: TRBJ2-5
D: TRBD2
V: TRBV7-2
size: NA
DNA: TGTGCCAGCAGCTTAGTCCCCCTACTAGCGGGAGGAAAAAATGAGCAGTACTTC
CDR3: CASSLVPLLAGGKNEQYF

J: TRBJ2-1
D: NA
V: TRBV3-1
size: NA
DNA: TGTGCCAGCAGCCAAGACCGGGACGATAAAAGGGAGCAGTTCTTC
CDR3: CASSQDRDDKREQFF

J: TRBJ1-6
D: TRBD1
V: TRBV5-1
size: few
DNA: TGTGCCAGCAGCTTGGCCTCGCAGGGGGTTTATTCACCCCTCCACTTT
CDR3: CASSLASQGVYSPLHF

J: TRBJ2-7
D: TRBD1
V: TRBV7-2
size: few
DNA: TGTGCCAGCAGCTTATCCGGGACAGGGCCCTACGAGCAGTACTTC
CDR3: CASSLSGTGPYEQYF